This TCR beta chain was profiled in a study of response to subunit inactivated influenza vaccine. From the RT-PCR reads, TCRdb called clonotypes with MiXCR, one entry per CDR3 protein. The sample contains roughly 540,000 distinct CDR3 sequences, around 21% of which appear only once. Germline loops: CDR1 MGHRA, CDR2 YSYEKL. V was clipped by 6 bases and J by 3 bases, with 17 bases between them. The CDR3 extends over 16 amino acids. These data are also associated with another study on T cells expressing NK-cell markers. That paper states: Libraries used 5'RACE template switching adding universal primer site and UMIs. One of the eight sequenced donors was seronegative, whereas the other seven were HCMV-seropositive. Several experiments confined sorting to alpha-beta TCR T cells with an anti-gamma-delta TCR antibody.

The sequence came from a man aged 45-60 years who received an inactivated influenza vaccine. The rearrangement joins TRBV4-1 to TRBJ2-2, with a possible D match to TRBD2 (5 bases). The specimen was CD4+ T cells sorted from PBMCs, collected 11 to 12 days after vaccination. As DNA, the CDR3 is TGCGCCAGCAGTTACCGGACGGGATTGGACACCGGGGAGCTGTTTTTT. It encodes CASSYRTGLDTGELFF.